This paragraph covers one T cell receptor (beta chain) sequence. The antigen it recognizes is unknown. Nothing much larger sits one base from this clone, and base qualities are not available. CDR1 SGHAT and CDR2 FQNNGV were looked up in the germline V gene. For this chain, trimming is 1 base at the V end and 9 bases at the J end, and the number of junction bases without a gene match is 8. Including the terminal cysteine and phenylalanine, the CDR3 comprises 16 residues. Solely the CDR3 DNA is kept, with 48 bases framed from the first base. The data derive from a study of T cells after somatic rescue of genetic block (dated by TCRdb to about 2020). Some background on the complete study: What the study looked at was long-term robustness, specifically in a T-cell system that came about through somatic rescue of a genetic block in T-cell development.

The library came from the immunoSEQ multiplex PCR assay. TCRdb provides this immuneACCESS table in a form limited to in-frame rearrangements. Some clones are lacking; in checked studies, under half of them reflect an unresolved V gene, and why the rest are absent is not known. The sample table records some 68,000 clones; roughly 91% of these occur just once. The ten largest account for less than 3.5% of the sample. The sequenced sample consisted of peripheral blood mononuclear cells (PBMCs). This receptor was identified in a man aged 25-40 years. This receptor chain uses TRBV11-2 and TRBJ2-1; 11 middle bases align to TRBD1. The CDR3 has the sequence CASSLAGTGGRGEQFF. Read as DNA, the sequence is TGTGCCAGCAGCTTAGCCGGGACAGGGGGAAGGGGTGAGCAGTTCTTC.